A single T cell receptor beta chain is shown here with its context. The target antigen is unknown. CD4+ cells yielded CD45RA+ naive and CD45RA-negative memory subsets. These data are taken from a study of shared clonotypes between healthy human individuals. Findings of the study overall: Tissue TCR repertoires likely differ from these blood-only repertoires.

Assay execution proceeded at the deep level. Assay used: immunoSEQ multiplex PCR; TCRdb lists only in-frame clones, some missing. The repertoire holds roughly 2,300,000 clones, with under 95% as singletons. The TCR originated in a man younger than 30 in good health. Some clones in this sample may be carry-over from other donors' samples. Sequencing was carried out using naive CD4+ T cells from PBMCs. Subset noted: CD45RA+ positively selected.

The CDR3 protein is CASRTDNRPYEQYF. The CDR3 DNA is TGTGCCAGCAGGACGGACAACAGGCCCTACGAGCAGTACTTC. The rearrangement uses TRBV7-9 and TRBJ2-7; TRBD1 is a possible D gene (5 bases). V gave up 6 bases and J gave up 2 bases, with 14 bases separating them. CDR3 size: 14 residues. Germline V gene sequence: CDR1 SEHNR, CDR2 FQNEAQ (reference sequence).